The 32 T cell receptor beta chains listed next were all sequenced from one sample in a study of CD8+ T cells in alopecia areata. RNA was isolated and reverse transcribed to cDNA, the sequencing template. TCRdb's table, derived via immunoSEQ multiplex PCR, lists solely in-frame clones and lacks some. The profile shows some 110,000 clones, about 54% of them singletons. Sample treatment: oral pan-JAK inhibitor, 5-10 mg twice daily. The starting material was CD8+ T cells sorted from blood, obtained at week 4, from a patient treated with tofacitinib. These receptors were obtained from a human donor with alopecia areata.

V is TRBV27 and J is TRBJ1-5; no reliable D call. CDR3 length: 14 amino acids. Germline CDR1 and CDR2: MNHEY and SMNVEV (reference sequence). Trimming removed 3 bases at V and 5 bases at J, with 11 bases between. The CDR3 here is CASSFRGMHQPQHF. In DNA, the CDR3 is TGTGCCAGCAGTTTCCGAGGGATGCATCAGCCCCAGCATTTT.

The J gene is TRBJ2-7, the V gene TRBV5-1, with 7 bases fitting TRBD1. V trimming: 4 bases; J trimming: 3 bases; junction bases outside the gene matches: 1. The germline CDR1 and CDR2 sequences are SGHRS and YFSETQ. The CDR3 loop spans 12 amino acids. In DNA, the CDR3 is TGCGCCAGCAGCCGGGACAGCTACGAGCAGTACTTC. Its protein product is CASSRDSYEQYF.

V is TRBV13 and J is TRBJ2-1; 7 nucleotides line up with TRBD2. CDR3 length equals 12 residues. The germline V gene has CDR1 PRHDT and CDR2 FYEKMQ (reference sequence). Unmatched junction bases numbered 7, after V lost 5 bases and J lost 12 bases. As DNA, the CDR3 is TGTGCCAGCAGCACGGGGACTATAGCGCAGTTCTTC. This translates into CASSTGTIAQFF. The full variable domain, completed using reference TRBV13 and TRBJ2-1, is AAGVIQSPRHLIKEKRETATLKCYPIPRHDTVYWYQQGPGQDPQFLISFYEKMQSDKGSIPDRFSAQQFSDYHSELNMSSLELGDSALYFCASSTGTIAQFFGPGTRLTVL.

V is TRBV30 and J is TRBJ1-2, with D unresolved. The CDR3 is 14 amino acids. Germline assignment: CDR1 GTSNPN and CDR2 SVGIG (reference sequence). V was cut by 0 bases and J by 6 bases, with 14 bases left in between. The CDR3 nucleotides are TGTGCCTGGAGTGTAATGGGCTACGCGGATGGCTACACCTTC. Amino acid sequence: CAWSVMGYADGYTF. Based on the CDR3 plus reference TRBV30 and TRBJ1-2, the full variable domain is SQTIHQWPATLVQPVGSPLSLECTVEGTSNPNLYWYRQAAGRGLQLLFYSVGIGQISSEVPQNLSASRPQDRQFILSSKKLLLSDSGFYLCAWSVMGYADGYTFGSGTRLTVV.

This clone was found a few times. J is TRBJ2-7 and V is TRBV29-1; 12 positions match TRBD1. The CDR3 has 14 residues. The germline V gene has CDR1 SQVTM and CDR2 ANQGSEA. After removal of 4 bases from V and 2 bases from J, the junction contained 3 bases not matched to a gene. The CDR3 is CSVGGTGGTYEQYF. For the CDR3, the DNA is TGCAGCGTTGGCGGGACAGGGGGCACCTACGAGCAGTACTTC.

The rearrangement uses TRBV6-5 and TRBJ2-1; D might be TRBD1 (6 bases). V lost 2 bases, J lost 6 bases, and 11 bases lay in between. The CDR3 spans 14 residues. Germline V gene lookup returns CDR1 MNHEY and CDR2 SVGAGI. The DNA of the CDR3 is TGTGCCAGCAGTTACGGGGGCGCTATCAATGAGCAGTTCTTC. Residues: CASSYGGAINEQFF.

This chain uses TRBV15 with TRBJ2-2; D uncertain. The CDR3 is 13 residues long. Germline CDR1 is LNHNV and CDR2 is YYDKDF (reference sequence). Trimming removed 1 base at V and 6 bases at J, with 6 bases between. Written as DNA, the CDR3 is TGTGCCACCAGCAGAGCGGGTCCCGGGGAGCTGTTTTTT. Translating gives CATSRAGPGELFF. Based on the CDR3 plus reference TRBV15 and TRBJ2-2, the full variable domain is DAMVIQNPRYQVTQFGKPVTLSCSQTLNHNVMYWYQQKSSQAPKLLFHYYDKDFNNEADTPDNFQSRRPNTSFCFLDIRSPGLGDTAMYLCATSRAGPGELFFGEGSRLTVL.

The V gene is TRBV7-9, the J gene TRBJ2-5; TRBD2 matches at 13 bases. The CDR3 runs 17 residues. Germline trimming cut 0 bases from V and 4 bases from J; bases unmatched to any gene: 5. The V gene's germline CDR1 is SEHNR and CDR2 FQNEAQ (reference sequence). CDR3 amino acids: CASSLARLAGGAETQYF. CDR3 sequence (DNA): TGTGCCAGCAGCTTAGCCCGACTAGCGGGGGGTGCAGAGACCCAGTACTTC.

The CDR3 loop is CASSFSPGTGYEQYF. CDR3 coding DNA: TGCGCCAGCAGCTTCTCCCCAGGGACCGGGTACGAGCAGTACTTC. The chain uses TRBV5-1 and TRBJ2-7; possibly TRBD1 or TRBD2 for D (5 bases each). CDR3 length: 15 residues. Trimming took 2 bases from V and 4 from J, leaving 16 bases between them. Germline assignment: CDR1 SGHRS and CDR2 YFSETQ.

This chain connects TRBV30 to TRBJ2-1; D is unclear. CDR1 is GTSNPN, CDR2 SVGIG, per germline (reference sequence). CDR3 length: 11 amino acids. The ends were cut back, 4 bases at V and 7 bases at J, with 8 bases in the middle. This CDR3 is CAWTLGNEQFF. DNA for the CDR3: TGTGCCTGGACCTTAGGGAATGAGCAGTTCTTC.

V is TRBV29-1 and J is TRBJ2-7; D not resolved. Between the trimmed V and J ends, which lost 6 bases and 2 bases, there was a span of 8 bases. The length of the CDR3 is 11 residues. Germline V gene lookup returns CDR1 SQVTM and CDR2 ANQGSEA. In DNA, the CDR3 is TGCAGCGTAACGGCCCCCTACGAGCAGTACTTC. It specifies CSVTAPYEQYF.

This chain connects TRBV29-1 to TRBJ2-7, with 7 bases matching TRBD1. The CDR3 extends over 15 amino acids. The germline CDR1 and CDR2 sequences are SQVTM and ANQGSEA. J was trimmed by 1 base and V by 7 bases; bases with no gene match: 13. CDR3 region: CSAAGEQGLSYEQYF. Here the CDR3 DNA reads TGCAGCGCCGCCGGGGAACAGGGGTTATCCTACGAGCAGTACTTC.

This chain uses TRBV27 with TRBJ1-6, with 9 bases aligning to TRBD1. V trimming: 4 bases; J trimming: 9 bases; junction bases outside the gene matches: 7. Germline CDR1 is MNHEY and CDR2 is SMNVEV (reference sequence). The CDR3 totals 15 residues. The CDR3 is CASSSEQGAASPLHF. The CDR3, as DNA: TGTGCCAGCAGTTCTGAACAGGGGGCAGCTTCACCCCTCCACTTT.

The chain links TRBV28 to TRBJ2-7; 10 bases fit TRBD1. The junction had 13 bases not matched to a gene; V was cut back by 5 bases and J by 3 bases. The germline V gene has CDR1 MDHEN and CDR2 SYDVKM. This CDR3 spans 17 amino acids. The CDR3 protein is CASSPTLGTGENYEQYF. The CDR3 DNA reads TGTGCCAGCAGTCCCACACTCGGGACAGGGGAAAACTACGAGCAGTACTTC.

The chain has TRBV6-1 and TRBJ2-2; 7 positions match TRBD1. CDR1 MNHNS and CDR2 SASEGT come from the germline V gene. The trim removed 6 bases at V and 1 base at J, leaving 2 bases unmatched. There are 14 residues in the CDR3. DNA for the CDR3: TGTGCCAGCAGCTACAGGGGGAACACCGGGGAGCTGTTTTTT. Translation: CASSYRGNTGELFF.

J is TRBJ1-1 and V is TRBV7-9; D is undetermined. The CDR3 has 13 amino acids. In germline, CDR1 is SEHNR, CDR2 FQNEAQ (reference sequence). Trimming cost V 1 base and J 3 bases, with 6 bases left between them. The CDR3 spells CASSLVRDTEAFF. In DNA, the CDR3 is TGTGCCAGCAGCTTAGTTAGGGACACTGAAGCTTTCTTT.

The chain recombines TRBV6-1 with TRBJ1-6; D perhaps matches TRBD1 (5 bases). Germline V gene sequence: CDR1 MNHNS, CDR2 SASEGT. This CDR3 contains 15 residues. V lost 2 bases and J 5 bases, leaving 10 bases between the germline ends. The CDR3 reads CASSETGTNNSPLHF. The CDR3 nucleotides are TGTGCCAGCAGTGAAACAGGCACGAATAATTCACCCCTCCACTTT.

V and J are TRBV5-6 and TRBJ2-1; 9 nucleotides agree with TRBD2. V trimming: 1 base; J trimming: 7 bases; junction bases outside the gene matches: 6. Germline V gene lookup returns CDR1 SGHDT and CDR2 YYEEEE. The CDR3 length is 15 residues. CDR3 region: CASSLLAGTVNEQFF. CDR3 in DNA: TGTGCCAGCAGCTTGCTAGCGGGGACGGTGAATGAGCAGTTCTTC. Full variable domain (rest looked up from reference TRBV5-6 and TRBJ2-1): DAGVTQSPTHLIKTRGQQVTLRCSPKSGHDTVSWYQQALGQGPQFIFQYYEEEERQRGNFPDRFSGHQFPNYSSELNVNALLLGDSALYLCASSLLAGTVNEQFFGPGTRLTVL.

This clone was detected only a few times. The chain uses TRBV11-1 and TRBJ2-1, with no clear D. The CDR3 is 16 residues long. V lost 5 bases and J 10 bases, leaving 24 bases between the germline ends. Germline CDR1 and CDR2: SGHAT and FQDESV (reference sequence). The CDR3 DNA reads as TGTGCCAGCAGCCCCCCACTTCCGGATCTACAATGGGAGCAGTTCTTC. It translates to CASSPPLPDLQWEQFF.

This clone has more than one count but fewer than ten. DNA for the CDR3: TGCAGCGTTCCGGGGCCCAATGGGGGCTACACCTTC. Translated: CSVPGPNGGYTF. The chain links TRBV29-1 to TRBJ1-2, with a weak D call TRBD1 (5 bases). V shed 5 bases and J shed 8 bases, with 15 bases lying between them. The CDR3 totals 12 residues. The germline CDR1 and CDR2 sequences are SQVTM and ANQGSEA.

The chain combines TRBV6-5 with TRBJ2-1, with D possibly matching TRBD1 (5 bases). Per the germline V gene, CDR1 is MNHEY and CDR2 is SVGAGI. The V and J ends lost 6 bases and 4 bases respectively, with 13 bases between them. This CDR3 has 14 residues. The chain's CDR3 is CASSHSTVYNEQFF. In DNA form, the CDR3 reads TGTGCCAGCAGCCATTCGACAGTTTACAATGAGCAGTTCTTC.

The chain joins TRBV7-9 to TRBJ1-5; D not certain. Germline CDR1 is SEHNR and CDR2 is FQNEAQ (reference sequence). The CDR3 totals 18 residues. Trimming took off 2 bases at V and 2 bases at J, with 19 bases between the two ends. The CDR3 is CASSLPWATLSRNQPQHF. The CDR3 DNA follows: TGTGCCAGCAGCTTACCGTGGGCCACTCTTAGCCGCAATCAGCCCCAGCATTTT.

A remark on this clone: Other DNA sequences in the same sample also yield this CDR3. This rearrangement joins TRBV7-2 to TRBJ2-5; D remains ambiguous. The CDR3 is 11 residues long. Trimming removed 0 bases from V and 5 bases from J, with 1 base in between. The germline gives CDR1 SGHTA, CDR2 FQGNSA. The CDR3 sequence: CASSLAETQYF. The CDR3 nucleotides read TGTGCCAGCAGCTTAGCGGAGACCCAGTACTTC.

The genes are TRBV25-1 and TRBJ1-6; D possibly corresponds to TRBD1 (6 bases). Germline assignment: CDR1 MGHDK and CDR2 SYGVNS. Trimming left V 4 bases short and J 6 bases short, with 10 bases between. The CDR3 sequence is 14 residues long. The CDR3 DNA reads TGTGCCAGCAGTGTGACAGGAGGTAATTCACCCCTCCACTTT. This translates into CASSVTGGNSPLHF.

The sample holds one count of this clone. The chain has TRBV12-5 and TRBJ2-5; 10 nucleotides align to TRBD1. There are 14 residues in the CDR3. The germline V gene has CDR1 LGHNT and CDR2 FRNRAP. V was clipped by 5 bases and J by 5 bases; unmatched bases: 5. The CDR3 loop is CASGIGTGDETQYF. As DNA, the CDR3 is TGTGCTAGTGGTATAGGGACAGGGGATGAGACCCAGTACTTC.

The gene calls are TRBV30 and TRBJ1-2; D gene unclear. The germline V and J ends were trimmed by 5 bases and 4 bases, with 8 bases remaining between them. Germline V gene data show CDR1 as GTSNPN and CDR2 as SVGIG (reference sequence). The CDR3 length is 11 residues. The CDR3 nucleotides are TGTGCCTGGCAGCCAGGCTATGGCTACACCTTC. Its translation is CAWQPGYGYTF.

This clone has just one count. This sequence joins TRBV9 and TRBJ2-7, with 7 bases fitting TRBD1. With 4 bases clipped from V and 0 bases from J, the junction kept 4 bases outside the gene matches. This CDR3 region has 14 residues. Germline assignment: CDR1 SGDLS and CDR2 YYNGEE. CDR3 sequence: CASSSGTASYEQYF. CDR3 in DNA: TGTGCCAGCAGCTCCGGGACAGCCTCCTACGAGCAGTACTTC.

This chain joins TRBV15 and TRBJ1-2; D is undetermined. The V end lost 6 bases, the J end lost 2 bases, and 7 bases lay between the germline ends. This CDR3 has 12 residues. Germline-derived CDR1 and CDR2 are LNHNV and YYDKDF (reference sequence). The DNA for the CDR3 is TGTGCCACCAGGGGGTCCAACTATGGCTACACCTTC. It translates to CATRGSNYGYTF.

This clone has a handful of counts. The chain couples TRBV6-4 to TRBJ1-4; no definite D call. This CDR3 is 14 amino acids long. The germline V gene has CDR1 MRHNA and CDR2 SNTAGT. V lost 0 bases and J 7 bases, leaving 9 bases between the germline ends. The CDR3 is CASSDSGSPEKLFF. The CDR3 coding sequence is TGTGCCAGCAGTGACTCAGGGTCTCCTGAAAAACTGTTTTTT.

V is TRBV20-1 and J is TRBJ2-7; D is unresolved. V was trimmed by 6 bases and J by 6 bases, leaving 12 bases between them. Germline lookup yields CDR1 DFQATT and CDR2 SNEGSKA (reference sequence). CDR3 size: 11 residues. The CDR3 DNA sequence: TGCAGTGCAACGGACCTTTCCGAGCAGTACTTC. Residues: CSATDLSEQYF.

The chain is built from TRBV5-6 and TRBJ2-2; D gene ambiguous. The V gene lost 0 bases and the J gene lost 6 bases, with 6 bases spanning the gap. CDR1 and CDR2 (germline): SGHDT, YYEEEE. The CDR3 has 13 amino acids. DNA of the CDR3: TGTGCCAGCAGCTTGGGGGCGGCCGGGGAGCTGTTTTTT. The encoded protein is CASSLGAAGELFF.

The genes are TRBV2 and TRBJ2-7; a weak D match, TRBD1 (6 bases). Germline assignment: CDR1 SNHLY and CDR2 FYNNEI. V lost 11 bases and J lost 4, with 21 bases in between. The CDR3 extends over 14 amino acids. This chain's CDR3 is CAASVAGDSYEQYF. CDR3 DNA: TGTGCCGCCAGCGTGGCAGGGGATTCTTACGAGCAGTACTTC.